The TCR beta chain described here comes from a study of T cells in Graves' hyperthyroidism and ophthalmopathy. For the study at large: Peripheral blood draws took place at initial diagnosis, ahead of any treatment. Study conclusions and caveats: Blood shared most expanded thyroid clonotypes above 0.001.

Germline V lookup: CDR1 SGHDN, CDR2 FVKESK. V was trimmed by 11 bases and J by 3 bases, leaving 13 bases between them. The CDR3 loop spans 13 amino acids. From RNA transcripts, TCR beta CDR3 regions were amplified. HTBI primers were employed in a first-round RT-PCR of the TCR CDR3. TCRdb redid the calling of the multiplex PCR reads with MiXCR, one entry per CDR3 protein. Of about 840,000 distinct CDR3 sequences in the sample, 38% were seen once. This clonotype occurred a few times. Its antigen is still unknown. Graves' hyperthyroidism without ophthalmopathy progression within 18 months was termed stable.

The chain carries TRBV14 and TRBJ1-4; D gene ambiguous. Sample: blood. This sequence originates from a man aged 18 to 35 with Graves' hyperthyroidism. CDR3 sequence reads: CAHIWAANEKLFF. The CDR3 DNA follows: TGTGCCCATATATGGGCGGCTAATGAAAAACTGTTTTTT.